This T cell receptor beta chain was observed in a study of blood T cell repertoires in COVID-19. Method: immunoSEQ multiplex PCR; TCRdb's copy keeps in-frame clones and lacks some. The table lists 400,000 to 450,000 clones, over 75% of them singletons, with around 1.1% in the top ten. Participants reported their clinical history, and cohort assignment relied on those reports. Sequenced input: PBMCs or T cells enriched from blood (not recorded which). The source is a man aged 25-40 years who had recovered from COVID-19.

In DNA form, the CDR3 reads TGTGCCAGCAGCTTGTTGGCTAGCGGGAGTCGTGAGCAGTTCTTC. Its translation: CASSLLASGSREQFF. V gene TRBV5-5 combines with J gene TRBJ2-1; TRBD2 matches at 10 bases. The CDR3 runs 15 residues. Germline loops: CDR1 SGHKS, CDR2 YYEKEE (reference sequence). J gave up 9 bases and V 1 base, and 7 bases lay outside the gene matches.